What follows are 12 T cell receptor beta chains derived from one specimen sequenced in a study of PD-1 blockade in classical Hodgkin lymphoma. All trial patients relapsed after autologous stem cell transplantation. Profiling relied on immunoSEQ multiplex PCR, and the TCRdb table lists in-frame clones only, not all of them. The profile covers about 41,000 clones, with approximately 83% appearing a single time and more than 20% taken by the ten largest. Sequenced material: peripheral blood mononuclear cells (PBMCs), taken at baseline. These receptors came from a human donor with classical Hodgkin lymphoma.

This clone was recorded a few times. For the CDR3, the DNA is TGTGCCAGCAGCAACCTAGCGCCAAGGGAAGAGACCCAGTACTTC. It codes for CASSNLAPREETQYF. V gene TRBV28 combines with J gene TRBJ2-5; TRBD2 might be the D (6 bases). The V end was cut by 6 bases, the J end by 3 bases, with 17 bases between. The CDR3 loop spans 15 amino acids. The V gene's germline CDR1 is MDHEN and CDR2 SYDVKM. Together with reference TRBV28 and TRBJ2-5, the CDR3 gives the full variable domain: DVKVTQSSRYLVKRTGEKVFLECVQDMDHENMFWYRQDPGLGLRLIYFSYDVKMKEKGDIPEGYSVSREKKERFSLILESASTNQTSMYLCASSNLAPREETQYFGPGTRLLVL.

CDR3 protein: CASSPSLGLAGGETQYF. The CDR3 DNA reads as TGTGCCAGCAGTCCTAGCCTGGGACTAGCGGGAGGAGAGACCCAGTACTTC. The chain links TRBV27 to TRBJ2-5; 15 positions agree with TRBD2. V lost 5 bases to trimming and J lost 4 bases; unmatched junction nucleotides: 8. Germline CDR1 reads MNHEY; CDR2 reads SMNVEV (reference sequence). CDR3 length: 17 residues.

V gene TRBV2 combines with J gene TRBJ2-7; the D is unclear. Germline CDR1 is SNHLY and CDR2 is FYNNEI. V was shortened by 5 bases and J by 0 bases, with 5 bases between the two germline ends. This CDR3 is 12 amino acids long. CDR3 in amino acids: CASSPSSYEQYF. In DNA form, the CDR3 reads TGTGCCAGCAGTCCTAGCTCCTACGAGCAGTACTTC.

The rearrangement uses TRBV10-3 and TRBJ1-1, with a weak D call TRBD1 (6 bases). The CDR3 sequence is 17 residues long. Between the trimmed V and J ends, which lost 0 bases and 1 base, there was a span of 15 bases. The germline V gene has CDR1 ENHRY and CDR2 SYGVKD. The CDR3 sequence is CAISESNRAISNTEAFF. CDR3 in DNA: TGTGCCATCAGTGAGTCGAACAGGGCTATATCGAACACTGAAGCTTTCTTT.

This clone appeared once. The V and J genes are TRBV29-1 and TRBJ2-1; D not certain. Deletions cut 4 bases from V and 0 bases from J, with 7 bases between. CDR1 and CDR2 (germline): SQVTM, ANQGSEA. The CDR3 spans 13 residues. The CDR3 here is CSVVVSSYNEQFF. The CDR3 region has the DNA TGCAGCGTTGTGGTGAGCTCCTACAATGAGCAGTTCTTC.

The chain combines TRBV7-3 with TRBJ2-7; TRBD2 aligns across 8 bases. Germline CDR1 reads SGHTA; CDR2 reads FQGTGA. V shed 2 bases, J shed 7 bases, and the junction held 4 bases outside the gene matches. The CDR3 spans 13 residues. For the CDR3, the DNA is TGTGCCAGCAGCTTAGAGGCTAGCGGGGAGCAGTACTTC. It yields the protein CASSLEASGEQYF. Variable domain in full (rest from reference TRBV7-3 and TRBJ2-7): GAGVSQTPSNKVTEKGKYVELRCDPISGHTALYWYRQSLGQGPEFLIYFQGTGAADDSGLPNDRFFAVRPEGSVSTLKIQRTERGDSAVYLCASSLEASGEQYFGPGTRLTVT.

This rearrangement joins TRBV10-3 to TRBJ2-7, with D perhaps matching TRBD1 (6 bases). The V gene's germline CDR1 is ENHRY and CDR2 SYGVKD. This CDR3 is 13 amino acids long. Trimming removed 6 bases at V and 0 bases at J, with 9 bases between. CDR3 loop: CAISNRASYEQYF. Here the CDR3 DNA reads TGTGCCATCAGCAACAGGGCCTCCTACGAGCAGTACTTC.

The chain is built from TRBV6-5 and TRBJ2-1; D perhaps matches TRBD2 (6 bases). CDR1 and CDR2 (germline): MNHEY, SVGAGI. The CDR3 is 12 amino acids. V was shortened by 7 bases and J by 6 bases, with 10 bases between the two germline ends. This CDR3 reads CASTHGGNEQFF. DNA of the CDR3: TGTGCCAGCACCCACGGGGGCAATGAGCAGTTCTTC.

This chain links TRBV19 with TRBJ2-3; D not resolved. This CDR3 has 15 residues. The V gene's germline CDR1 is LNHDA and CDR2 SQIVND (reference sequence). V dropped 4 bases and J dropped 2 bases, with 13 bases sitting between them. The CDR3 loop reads CASSTLLTPTDTQYF. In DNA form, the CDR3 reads TGTGCCAGTAGTACCTTACTGACCCCCACAGATACGCAGTATTTT. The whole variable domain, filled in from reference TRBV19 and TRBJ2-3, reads DGGITQSPKYLFRKEGQNVTLSCEQNLNHDAMYWYRQDPGQGLRLIYYSQIVNDFQKGDIAEGYSVSREKKESFPLTVTSAQKNPTAFYLCASSTLLTPTDTQYFGPGTRLTVL.

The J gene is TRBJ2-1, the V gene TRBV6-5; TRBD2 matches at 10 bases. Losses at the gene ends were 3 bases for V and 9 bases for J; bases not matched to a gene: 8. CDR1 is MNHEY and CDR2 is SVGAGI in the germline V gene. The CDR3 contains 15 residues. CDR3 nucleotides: TGTGCCAGCAGTTATGGATTAGCGGGAGGAGGTGAGCAGTTCTTC. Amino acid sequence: CASSYGLAGGGEQFF.

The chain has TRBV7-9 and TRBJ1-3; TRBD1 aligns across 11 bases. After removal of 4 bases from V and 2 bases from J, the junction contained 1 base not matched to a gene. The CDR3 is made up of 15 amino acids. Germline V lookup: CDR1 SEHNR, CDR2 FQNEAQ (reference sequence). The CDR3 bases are TGTGCCAGCAGCTGGACAGGGGGCACTGGAAACACCATATATTTT. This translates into CASSWTGGTGNTIYF.

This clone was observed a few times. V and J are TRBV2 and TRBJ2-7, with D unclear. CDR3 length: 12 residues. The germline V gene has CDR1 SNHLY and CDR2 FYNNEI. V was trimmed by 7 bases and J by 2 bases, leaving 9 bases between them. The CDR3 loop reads CASKGEAYEQYF. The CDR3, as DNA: TGTGCCAGCAAGGGTGAGGCCTACGAGCAGTACTTC.